The entry below describes one T cell receptor (beta chain). The target antigen is unknown. Once obtained from cultured CD4+ T cells, the DNA was sequenced using the Oncomine TCR Beta short-read assay. Genomic DNA was drawn out of CD4+ T cells grown in culture. Each CDR3 protein is one row after TCRdb ran MiXCR on the PCR reads. The sample contains 11,000 to 15,000 distinct CDR3 sequences, less than 75% of which appear only once. Treatment given: roughly 10-day PBMC culture with coronavirus spike peptide pools or control peptides (ViraFEST assay). This entry comes from a study of vaccination and CD4 T cells after COVID-19. Study at large: Convalescent donors totaled six males and four females, including two who were Hispanic. Study results and limitations: A nonsignificant rise from around 20 to 38 was seen in the median number of SARS-CoV-2-reactive clonotypes.

The CDR3 runs 16 residues. Germline assignment: CDR1 SGHVS and CDR2 FNYEAQ. V trimming: 2 bases; J trimming: 5 bases; junction bases outside the gene matches: 9. The source is a human donor who had recovered from COVID-19. Sequencing was carried out using CD4+ T cells from blood, cultured in vitro. The V call is TRBV7-6, the J call TRBJ2-5, with 9 bases identical to TRBD2. This CDR3 reads CASSLNGGRALETQYF. The CDR3 bases are TGTGCCAGCAGCTTAAATGGCGGGAGGGCCCTGGAGACCCAGTACTTC.